This TCR beta chain was identified during a study of blood T cell repertoires in COVID-19. The wider study: COVID-19 samples from acute and convalescent phases originated in the United States, Italy and Spain. T cells, B-cell-depleted T cells, or PBMCs provided the cDNA or gDNA that served as material.

Trimming took 4 bases from V and 8 from J; bases not matched to a gene: 7. Looked up from germline, CDR1 is MNHEY and CDR2 is SVGAGI. The CDR3 is 16 amino acids. Methods used by the authors: Amplification from reference gene primers served as the basis for estimated nucleated cell counts. TCRdb's table, derived via immunoSEQ multiplex PCR, lists solely in-frame clones and lacks some. The V and J calls and the clone size are those of that table, but D and trimming were determined from the DNA. The sample consists of approximately 300,000 clones, about 80% of them appearing once. The Seattle site enrolled patients during active infection and followed them longitudinally.

This clonotype originated in a person aged 70 to 80 with COVID-19, enrolled during active disease. The chain carries TRBV6-5 and TRBJ2-1, with 14 bases fitting TRBD2. The sequenced material came from peripheral blood. DNA for the CDR3: TGTGCCAGCAGTTCTAGACTAGCGGGAGGGAGTGATGAGCAGTTCTTC. This codes for CASSSRLAGGSDEQFF.